Given below is one TCR beta chain in context. Antigen specificity is unknown. TCRdb re-derived calls from the reads in MiXCR, one entry per CDR3 protein. Found here are fewer than 900,000 distinct CDR3 sequences, around 29% of them singletons; the top ten hold around 14%. Germline CDR1 is LGHNA and CDR2 is YSLEER. Trimming took off 0 bases at V and 0 bases at J, with 8 bases between the two ends. There are 16 residues in the CDR3. The data originate from a study of T cell repertoires in cytomegalovirus infection. Study-wide results and limits: The cumulative frequency of public TCR beta families identified carriers of CMV plus the relevant HLA.

The chain carries TRBV4-3 and TRBJ2-2; weak D call: TRBD1 (6 bases). The TCR originated in a human donor in good health (CMV status not recorded). Some clones in this sample may be carry-over from other donors' samples. Sequencing used cultured CD8+ T cells from PBMCs, obtained from culture after CMV antigen stimulation. CDR3 region: CASSQEDRTNTGELFF. The CDR3 nucleotides are TGCGCCAGCAGCCAAGAAGACAGGACGAACACCGGGGAGCTGTTTTTT.